This T cell receptor (beta chain) was observed in a study of cytomegalovirus exposure and HLA in healthy donors. As regards this clone: As yet, its antigen is unknown.

This CDR3 comprises 18 residues. PCR amplification relied on 60 Vbeta primers (plus 13 Jbeta primers). The data were produced by immunoSEQ multiplex PCR, yet TCRdb's version contains in-frame clones alone and is incomplete. Among around 180,000 clones listed, more than 70% were seen once. There were likely unrecorded immune exposures, though donors were nominally healthy when sampled. Study observations and caveats: It was taken for granted in presence/absence analyses that sequencing depth across donors was roughly uniform. Most TCR beta V segments were productive about 87% or about 30% of the time in an earlier analysis.

The specimen was PBMCs. The sequence derives from a girl between 5 and 17 years old in good health and CMV-seronegative. The chain links TRBV21-1 to TRBJ1-1; the DNA was not used to check the table's D call, TRBD1. TRBV21-1 is a recognized pseudogene. CDR3: CASSKVSRVWTGGTEAFF. CDR3 nucleotides: TGTGCCAGCAGCAAAGTCTCTAGGGTGTGGACAGGGGGCACTGAAGCTTTCTTT.